This is a list of T cell receptor beta chains from one sample in a study of blood T cells in healthy people across ages. A single record per CDR3 protein comes from TCRdb applying MiXCR to the 5' RACE reads. The sample contains roughly 680,000 distinct CDR3 sequences, under 65% of which appear only once. The sample was blood. These receptors came from a woman of 80 years or more in good health. Each CDR3 is given with its conserved first and last residue. The D gene is left open where the match is weak. Only some rows state a clone size, as once, few, many or a class for expanded clones.

V gene: TRBV7-3
clone size: many
D gene: TRBD1
J gene: TRBJ2-1
CDR3 DNA: TGTGCCAGCAGCTCTACCGGACAGGGGATTCGTGACAATGAGCAGTTCTTC
CDR3 protein: CASSSTGQGIRDNEQFF

V gene: TRBV2
clone size: many
D gene: TRBD1
J gene: TRBJ1-6
CDR3 DNA: TGTGCCAGCAGTTTACAGGGGTATAATTCACCCCTCCACTTT
CDR3 protein: CASSLQGYNSPLHF

V gene: TRBV29-1
clone size: NA
D gene: NA
J gene: TRBJ1-1
CDR3 DNA: TGCAGCGTTGCAAATATCAACCCTGAAGCTTTCTTT
CDR3 protein: CSVANINPEAFF

V gene: TRBV12-3/TRBV12-4
clone size: many
D gene: NA
J gene: TRBJ2-1
CDR3 DNA: TGTGCCAGCAGTTCTAGCGCATTTCTCAATGAGCAGTTCTTC
CDR3 protein: CASSSSAFLNEQFF

V gene: TRBV18
clone size: NA
D gene: NA
J gene: TRBJ2-5
CDR3 DNA: TGTGCCAGCTCACCTGTTGAAACGGGGTCACGGACCCAGTACTTC
CDR3 protein: CASSPVETGSRTQYF

V gene: TRBV7-2
clone size: NA
D gene: NA
J gene: TRBJ2-1
CDR3 DNA: TGTGCCAGCAGCTCCCGGGGCCCGTCTGAGCAGTTCTTC
CDR3 protein: CASSSRGPSEQFF

V gene: TRBV20-1
clone size: few
D gene: TRBD2
J gene: TRBJ2-1
CDR3 DNA: TGCAGTGCTAGTGCGCGGGGGAGGTACAATGAGCAGTTCTTC
CDR3 protein: CSASARGRYNEQFF

V gene: TRBV5-1
clone size: few
D gene: NA
J gene: TRBJ2-1
CDR3 DNA: TGCGCCAGCAGCCCTGGTGGGGGGGGCCTAGTTCGTGAGCAGTTCTTC
CDR3 protein: CASSPGGGGLVREQFF

V gene: TRBV4-3
clone size: NA
D gene: NA
J gene: TRBJ2-1
CDR3 DNA: TGCGCCAGCAGCCATGGGAGGGACATAAACAATGAGCAGTTCTTC
CDR3 protein: CASSHGRDINNEQFF

V gene: TRBV10-3
clone size: many
D gene: TRBD1
J gene: TRBJ1-2
CDR3 DNA: TGTGCCATCAGTGAGGACAGGGCTGGCTACACCTTC
CDR3 protein: CAISEDRAGYTF

V gene: TRBV19
clone size: NA
D gene: TRBD1
J gene: TRBJ1-5
CDR3 DNA: TGTGCCAGTAGGCCCCGGGACAGCCTCAATCAGCCCCAGCATTTT
CDR3 protein: CASRPRDSLNQPQHF

V gene: TRBV19
clone size: NA
D gene: NA
J gene: TRBJ2-1
CDR3 DNA: TGTGCCAGTAGTCCGGACCAGTACAATGAGCAGTTCTTC
CDR3 protein: CASSPDQYNEQFF

V gene: TRBV6-5
clone size: NA
D gene: NA
J gene: TRBJ2-3
CDR3 DNA: TGTGCCACCATGGGTCCGAATACGCAGTATTTT
CDR3 protein: CATMGPNTQYF

V gene: TRBV4-1
clone size: NA
D gene: NA
J gene: TRBJ2-1
CDR3 DNA: TGCGCCAGCTGCCAAGAATCCGGCACCGCTATCTACAATGAGCAGTTCTTC
CDR3 protein: CASCQESGTAIYNEQFF

V gene: TRBV4-2
clone size: NA
D gene: NA
J gene: TRBJ2-6
CDR3 DNA: TGTGCCAGCAGCCAAGATTGGAGGGGTTCTGGGGCCAACGTCCTGACTTTC
CDR3 protein: CASSQDWRGSGANVLTF

V gene: TRBV7-2
clone size: few
D gene: TRBD1
J gene: TRBJ2-3
CDR3 DNA: TGTGCCAGCAGCTTGAGGAGGGACAGGGGTCTGGATACGCAGTATTTT
CDR3 protein: CASSLRRDRGLDTQYF

V gene: TRBV5-1
clone size: many
D gene: NA
J gene: TRBJ2-1
CDR3 DNA: TGCGCCAGCAGCTTGATCACGGGGGCGCCGAATGAGCAGTTCTTC
CDR3 protein: CASSLITGAPNEQFF

V gene: TRBV2
clone size: NA
D gene: NA
J gene: TRBJ1-1
CDR3 DNA: TGTGCCAGCAGTGTACTATCTTCAAATGCAGGCACTGAAGCTTTCTTT
CDR3 protein: CASSVLSSNAGTEAFF

V gene: TRBV6-2/TRBV6-3
clone size: NA
D gene: TRBD1
J gene: TRBJ2-1
CDR3 DNA: TGTGCGAGCGTGGGACAGGGGCTCCTGAATGAGCAGTTCTTC
CDR3 protein: CASVGQGLLNEQFF

V gene: TRBV29-1
clone size: NA
D gene: TRBD1
J gene: TRBJ2-1
CDR3 DNA: TGCAGCGTAGGGACAGGACCCTACAATGAGCAGTTCTTC
CDR3 protein: CSVGTGPYNEQFF

V gene: TRBV27
clone size: once
D gene: TRBD1
J gene: TRBJ1-2
CDR3 DNA: TGTGCCAGCAGTTCCGAGACAGGGTCCTATGGCTACACCTTC
CDR3 protein: CASSSETGSYGYTF

V gene: TRBV6-5
clone size: NA
D gene: NA
J gene: TRBJ1-2
CDR3 DNA: TGTGCCAGCAGTTACTCGAAACAGGGCTATGGCTACACCTTC
CDR3 protein: CASSYSKQGYGYTF

V gene: TRBV20-1
clone size: NA
D gene: NA
J gene: TRBJ2-1
CDR3 DNA: TGCAGTGCTAGAGATGGGACACTTGGTGAGCAGTTCTTC
CDR3 protein: CSARDGTLGEQFF

V gene: TRBV29-1
clone size: few
D gene: NA
J gene: TRBJ2-2
CDR3 DNA: TGCAGCGCTCAGCAGGGAAGGGGCACCGGGGAGCTGTTTTTT
CDR3 protein: CSAQQGRGTGELFF

V gene: TRBV2
clone size: NA
D gene: TRBD1
J gene: TRBJ1-2
CDR3 DNA: TGTGCCAGCAGTGCGCGGACAGGGTGGAACGGCTACACCTTC
CDR3 protein: CASSARTGWNGYTF

V gene: TRBV20-1
clone size: many
D gene: NA
J gene: TRBJ2-1
CDR3 DNA: TGCAGTGCTGAAGTAGGGGTCATCGACAATGAGCAGTTCTTC
CDR3 protein: CSAEVGVIDNEQFF

V gene: TRBV5-5
clone size: NA
D gene: NA
J gene: TRBJ2-2
CDR3 DNA: TGTGCCAGCAGCCTAGAGGGCGGGCGTTACACCGGGGAGCTGTTTTTT
CDR3 protein: CASSLEGGRYTGELFF

V gene: TRBV5-1
clone size: many
D gene: NA
J gene: TRBJ2-1
CDR3 DNA: TGCGCCAGCAGCTTGGGTACTTCCGTACCCCTTCACAATGAGCAGTTCTTC
CDR3 protein: CASSLGTSVPLHNEQFF

V gene: TRBV7-2
clone size: many
D gene: NA
J gene: TRBJ2-7
CDR3 DNA: TGTGCCAGCAGCTTAGCGAGCTACGGGTACGAGCAGTACTTC
CDR3 protein: CASSLASYGYEQYF

V gene: TRBV7-3
clone size: once
D gene: NA
J gene: TRBJ2-1
CDR3 DNA: TGTGCCAGCAGCTTCGTAGTGAGCTCCTACAATGAGCAGTTCTTC
CDR3 protein: CASSFVVSSYNEQFF

V gene: TRBV12-5
clone size: many
D gene: NA
J gene: TRBJ1-5
CDR3 DNA: TGTGCTAGTGCTCGTTCCCCGGAGCAGCCCCAGCATTTT
CDR3 protein: CASARSPEQPQHF

V gene: TRBV21-1
clone size: NA
D gene: NA
J gene: TRBJ2-3
CDR3 DNA: TGTGCCAGCAGCTCACAAGAGCGGATAAGCACAGATACGCAGTATTTT
CDR3 protein: CASSSQERISTDTQYF

V gene: TRBV3-1
clone size: few
D gene: NA
J gene: TRBJ2-2
CDR3 DNA: TGTGCCAGCAGTACCTCCCGACGGGGGGCGGGCGGGGAGCTGTTTTTT
CDR3 protein: CASSTSRRGAGGELFF

V gene: TRBV5-1
clone size: NA
D gene: TRBD2
J gene: TRBJ2-3
CDR3 DNA: TGCGCCAGCAGCTTCAGCGGGGATAGCACAGATACGCAGTATTTT
CDR3 protein: CASSFSGDSTDTQYF

V gene: TRBV6-1
clone size: NA
D gene: TRBD1
J gene: TRBJ1-1
CDR3 DNA: TGTGCCAGCAGTCATGGGACAGGTGACCGAATAGGAAACACTGAAGCTTTCTTT
CDR3 protein: CASSHGTGDRIGNTEAFF

V gene: TRBV6-6
clone size: many
D gene: NA
J gene: TRBJ1-2
CDR3 DNA: TGTGCCAGCAGTTACCCAGAGTCCCTTAACTATGGCTACACCTTC
CDR3 protein: CASSYPESLNYGYTF

V gene: TRBV6-5
clone size: many
D gene: NA
J gene: TRBJ1-6
CDR3 DNA: TGTGCCAGCAGACCGGCAGGTTCTAATTCACCCCTCCACTTT
CDR3 protein: CASRPAGSNSPLHF

V gene: TRBV29-1
clone size: many
D gene: NA
J gene: TRBJ2-1
CDR3 DNA: TGCAGCGTTGAAAGTGGGGTCCCCAAGGTCTACAATGAGCAGTTCTTC
CDR3 protein: CSVESGVPKVYNEQFF

V gene: TRBV3-1
clone size: few
D gene: NA
J gene: TRBJ2-2
CDR3 DNA: TGTGCCAGCAGCCAAGTGGAGGGAAACGGGGAGCTGTTTTTT
CDR3 protein: CASSQVEGNGELFF

V gene: TRBV3-1
clone size: many
D gene: NA
J gene: TRBJ2-1
CDR3 DNA: TGTGCCAGCAGCTCCTTAGCGAATGAGCAGTTCTTC
CDR3 protein: CASSSLANEQFF

V gene: TRBV3-1
clone size: many
D gene: NA
J gene: TRBJ2-5
CDR3 DNA: TGTGCCAGCAGCCAAGAGAGGGGACGGTACCAAGAGACCCAGTACTTC
CDR3 protein: CASSQERGRYQETQYF

V gene: TRBV29-1
clone size: many
D gene: TRBD1
J gene: TRBJ1-1
CDR3 DNA: TGCAGCGCCCTACCGGGACAGGGCAACACTGAAGCTTTCTTT
CDR3 protein: CSALPGQGNTEAFF

V gene: TRBV27
clone size: many
D gene: NA
J gene: TRBJ2-5
CDR3 DNA: TGTGCCAGCAGTTTATCCTACTCCCAAGTACAAGAGACCCAGTACTTC
CDR3 protein: CASSLSYSQVQETQYF

V gene: TRBV20-1
clone size: NA
D gene: TRBD2
J gene: TRBJ2-5
CDR3 DNA: TGCAGTGCCCTGGGGCTAGCGGGAGTAGAGACCCAGTACTTC
CDR3 protein: CSALGLAGVETQYF

V gene: TRBV9
clone size: NA
D gene: TRBD1
J gene: TRBJ2-7
CDR3 DNA: TGTGCCAGCACCCCGAGGGACCAGGGGGCTGCCTACGAGCAGTACTTC
CDR3 protein: CASTPRDQGAAYEQYF

V gene: TRBV7-9
clone size: NA
D gene: NA
J gene: TRBJ1-5
CDR3 DNA: TGTGCCAGCAGCTTAGGCGGGACGGATCAGCCCCAGCATTTT
CDR3 protein: CASSLGGTDQPQHF

V gene: TRBV5-1
clone size: NA
D gene: TRBD2
J gene: TRBJ2-2
CDR3 DNA: TGCGCCAGCAGCTATAAACGACTAGCGGCGAACACCGGGGAGCTGTTTTTT
CDR3 protein: CASSYKRLAANTGELFF

V gene: TRBV9
clone size: many
D gene: NA
J gene: TRBJ2-3
CDR3 DNA: TGTGCCAGCAGCGTACTAGGAGCGGGCCTTACAGATACGCAGTATTTT
CDR3 protein: CASSVLGAGLTDTQYF

V gene: TRBV20-1
clone size: NA
D gene: NA
J gene: TRBJ1-2
CDR3 DNA: TGCAGTGCTAGACCGGGGGGGGATAACTATGGCTACACCTTC
CDR3 protein: CSARPGGDNYGYTF

V gene: TRBV21-1
clone size: NA
D gene: NA
J gene: TRBJ1-6
CDR3 DNA: TGTGCCAGCAGCTATGACACGCGCTTCCACTTT
CDR3 protein: CASSYDTRFHF

V gene: TRBV10-3
clone size: NA
D gene: NA
J gene: TRBJ1-2
CDR3 DNA: TGTGCCATCAGTGATCCGGGACGGCCTTATGGCTACACCTTC
CDR3 protein: CAISDPGRPYGYTF